This T cell receptor beta chain was captured in a study of blood T cell repertoires in COVID-19. Study-level information: Nucleic acid was either cDNA or gDNA, and it came from T cells, B-cell-depleted T cells, or PBMCs.

Per the authors' pipeline: Amplified reference gene primers provided the basis for estimating nucleated cell counts. Repertoires were generated with immunoSEQ multiplex PCR, while TCRdb's copy carries only in-frame clones and drops some. V and J calls plus clone size are reproduced from that table; the DNA served to infer D and trimming. The sample contains about 100,000 clones, roughly 90% of which appear only once. The V and J ends lost 0 bases and 5 bases respectively, with 10 bases between them. Germline loops: CDR1 KGHSH, CDR2 LQKENI. This CDR3 has 14 amino acids. This clonotype originated in a man aged 45-65 years with active COVID-19. Input material: peripheral blood. The chain combines TRBV18 with TRBJ1-1; maybe TRBD1 (6 bases). The CDR3 region has the DNA TGTGCCAGCTCACCACCGACACAGGGAACTGAAGCTTTCTTT. It codes for CASSPPTQGTEAFF.